The present entry profiles one T cell receptor beta chain with its context. It lacks a known antigen. The sample holds no much larger clone one base away, and base qualities are not on file. The V end loses 6 bases and the J end loses 10 bases, and a stretch of 10 bases separates them. From cysteine to phenylalanine, the CDR3 is 11 amino acids long. The entry retains the CDR3 DNA only, 33 bases that are in frame from base 1. The germline V gene yields SGHTA for CDR1 and FQGNSA for CDR2. The CDR3 regions of human TCRbeta chains were analyzed by immunosequencing. As for the original processing: TCRs in the repertoires were compared against a reference library of SARS-CoV-2-specific TCRs that had been generated with the MIRA antigen-specificity platform. Breadth was defined as the fraction of unique TCRs that were SARS-CoV-2-associated, and depth was defined as the fraction of total T cells that were SARS-CoV-2-associated. Using the MIRA data, each spike-specific TCR was mapped to the spike region that the TCR reacts to and placed in a CD4 or CD8 class. Log10-transformed breadth and depth values were compared by one-way ANOVA with Sidak's multiple comparisons tests. This is the immuneACCESS table as TCRdb keeps it, with only in-frame sequences that have V and J called. A part of the clones is gone; compared with another copy, unresolved V genes explain less than half, and the rest is unexplained. V and J calls and clone size are those listed in that table; D and trimming were worked out from the DNA. This sample gives over 150,000 clones in total; approximately 95% of them show up just once. The leading ten clones occupy 1% of the sample.

The label giving this sample's time point can be read as: about 28 days (+/-7) after the second vaccine dose. Because spike-specific TCR depth and breadth did not differ between the two schedules, AZD1222 recipients who got a second dose at roughly 4 weeks were pooled with those who got a second dose at roughly 12 weeks. Vaccinee samples came from UK trials COV001 and COV002, including a single-blind randomized controlled phase 2/3 trial of AZD1222 (ChAdOx1 nCoV-19) in healthy adults. For TCRbeta chain sequencing, PBMC samples were collected from trial participants at day 0 and at day 28 after the second dose. The sample originates from a study of T cell responses to AZD1222 COVID-19 vaccine listed by TCRdb under 2021. For the wider study: A total of under 250 trial participants underwent TCR sequencing, of whom 200 to 220 had received two doses of AZD1222 and around 25 had received two doses of the MenACWY control vaccine. Trial participants were enrolled into age subgroups of 18-55, 56-69 and 70-plus years, which contained about 160, 30 and 59 TCR-sequenced participants, respectively.

The study at large found these results: The whole spike protein was spanned by vaccine-associated CD4 TCRs, and dominant responses were seen in regions 160-218 and 743-854. Nearly half of unique spike-specific TCRs reportedly recognized epitopes outside regions mutated in the B.1.351 and B.1.1.7 variants. After two AZD1222 doses, spike-specific TCR breadth and depth were significantly higher than at day 0 and than in MenACWY recipients. In the small 56-69-year group, the increase in depth fell short of significance, most likely because of low power. Conclusions about previously exposed vaccinees are limited because only six or seven AZD1222 recipients were SARS-CoV-2 seropositive at baseline. No day 14 peak-response samples were available, so repertoires were characterized only after the peak T cell response. Participants were mostly white British and included more females than males, and it was suggested by the authors that clonal diversity may have been underestimated.

This receptor was obtained from an adult who received the AZD1222 COVID-19 vaccine. The sample in question was peripheral blood, obtained 28 days after the second AZD1222 dose. Recombination joined TRBV7-2 with TRBJ2-1, with TRBD2 tentatively as D gene (6 bases match). The nucleotides are TGTGCCAGCAGGCGGGGACCGGAGCAGTTCTTC. This yields the protein CASRRGPEQFF.